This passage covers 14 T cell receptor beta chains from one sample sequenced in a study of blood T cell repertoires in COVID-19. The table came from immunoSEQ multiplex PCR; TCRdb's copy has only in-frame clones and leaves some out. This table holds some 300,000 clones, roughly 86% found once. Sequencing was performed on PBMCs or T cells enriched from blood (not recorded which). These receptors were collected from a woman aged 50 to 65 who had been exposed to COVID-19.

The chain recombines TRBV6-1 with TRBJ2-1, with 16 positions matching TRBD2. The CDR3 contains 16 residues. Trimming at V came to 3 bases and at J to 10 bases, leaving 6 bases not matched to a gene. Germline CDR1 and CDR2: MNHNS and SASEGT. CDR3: CASSDQGLAGGSEQFF. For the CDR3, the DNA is TGTGCCAGCAGTGATCAGGGACTAGCGGGAGGGTCGGAGCAGTTCTTC.

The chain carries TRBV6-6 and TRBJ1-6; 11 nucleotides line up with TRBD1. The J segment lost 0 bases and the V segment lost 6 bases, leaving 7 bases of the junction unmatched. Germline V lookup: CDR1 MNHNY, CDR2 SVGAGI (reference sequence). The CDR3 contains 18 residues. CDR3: CASSRGQGAASYNSPLHF. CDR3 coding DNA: TGTGCCAGCAGCCGAGGACAGGGGGCAGCCTCCTATAATTCACCCCTCCACTTT.

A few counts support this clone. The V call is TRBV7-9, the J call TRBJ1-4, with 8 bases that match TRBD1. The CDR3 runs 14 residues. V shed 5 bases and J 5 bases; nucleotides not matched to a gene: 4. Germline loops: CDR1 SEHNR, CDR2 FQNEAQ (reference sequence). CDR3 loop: CASSPGTGNEKLFF. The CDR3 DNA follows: TGTGCCAGCAGCCCCGGGACAGGAAATGAAAAACTGTTTTTT.

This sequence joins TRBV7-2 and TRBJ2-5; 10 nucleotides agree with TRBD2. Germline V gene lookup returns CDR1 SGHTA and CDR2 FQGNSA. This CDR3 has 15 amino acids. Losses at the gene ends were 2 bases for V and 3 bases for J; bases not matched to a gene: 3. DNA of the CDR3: TGTGCCAGCAGCTTACTAGCGGGGGAGGAAGAGACCCAGTACTTC. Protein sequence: CASSLLAGEEETQYF.

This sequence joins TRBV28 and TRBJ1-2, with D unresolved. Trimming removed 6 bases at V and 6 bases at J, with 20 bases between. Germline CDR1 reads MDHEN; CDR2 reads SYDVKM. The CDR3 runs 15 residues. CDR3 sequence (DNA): TGTGCCAGCAGACCGGAAGGACTGAAGAGGGATGGCTACACCTTC. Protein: CASRPEGLKRDGYTF.

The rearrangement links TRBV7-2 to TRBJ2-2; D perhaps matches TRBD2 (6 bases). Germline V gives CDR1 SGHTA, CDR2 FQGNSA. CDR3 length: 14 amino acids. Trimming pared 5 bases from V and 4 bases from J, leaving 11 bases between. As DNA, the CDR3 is TGTGCCAGCAGCATCGGGGGATTCACCGGGGAGCTGTTTTTT. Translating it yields CASSIGGFTGELFF.

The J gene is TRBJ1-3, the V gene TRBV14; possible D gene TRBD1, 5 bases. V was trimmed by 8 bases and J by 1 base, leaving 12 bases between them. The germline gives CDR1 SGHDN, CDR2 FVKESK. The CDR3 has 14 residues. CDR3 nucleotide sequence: TGTGCCAGCGCGCCCAGGGATTCTGGAAACACCATATATTTT. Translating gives CASAPRDSGNTIYF.

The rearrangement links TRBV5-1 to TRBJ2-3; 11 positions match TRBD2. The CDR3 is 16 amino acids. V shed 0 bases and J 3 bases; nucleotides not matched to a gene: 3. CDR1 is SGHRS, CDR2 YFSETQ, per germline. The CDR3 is CASSLVAGGPTDTQYF. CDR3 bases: TGCGCCAGCAGCTTGGTAGCGGGGGGGCCTACAGATACGCAGTATTTT.

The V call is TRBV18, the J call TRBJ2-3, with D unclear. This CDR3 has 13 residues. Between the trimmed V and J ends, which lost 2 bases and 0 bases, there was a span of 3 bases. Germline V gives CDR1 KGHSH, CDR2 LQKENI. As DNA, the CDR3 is TGTGCCAGCTCACCAGTAAGCACAGATACGCAGTATTTT. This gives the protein CASSPVSTDTQYF. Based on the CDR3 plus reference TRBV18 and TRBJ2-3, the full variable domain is NAGVMQNPRHLVRRRGQEARLRCSPMKGHSHVYWYRQLPEEGLKFMVYLQKENIIDESGMPKERFSAEFPKEGPSILRIQQVVRGDSAAYFCASSPVSTDTQYFGPGTRLTVL.

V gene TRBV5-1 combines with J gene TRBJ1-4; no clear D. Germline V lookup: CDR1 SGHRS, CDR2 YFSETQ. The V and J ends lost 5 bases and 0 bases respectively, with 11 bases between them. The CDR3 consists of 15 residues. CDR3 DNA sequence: TGCGCCAGCAGGCCCGGAGCAGCAACTAATGAAAAACTGTTTTTT. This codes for CASRPGAATNEKLFF.

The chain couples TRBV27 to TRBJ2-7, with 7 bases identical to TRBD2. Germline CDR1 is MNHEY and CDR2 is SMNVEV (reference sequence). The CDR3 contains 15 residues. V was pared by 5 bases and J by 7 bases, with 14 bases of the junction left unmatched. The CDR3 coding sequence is TGTGCCAGCAGTCTAGAAAGGACTAGACCTCTTGAGCAGTACTTC. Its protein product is CASSLERTRPLEQYF.

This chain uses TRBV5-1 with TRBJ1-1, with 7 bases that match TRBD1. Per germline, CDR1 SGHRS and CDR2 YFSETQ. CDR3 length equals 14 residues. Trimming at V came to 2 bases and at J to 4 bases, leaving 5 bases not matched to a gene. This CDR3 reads CASSFRQGSTEAFF. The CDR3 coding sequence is TGCGCCAGCAGCTTCAGACAGGGTAGCACTGAAGCTTTCTTT.

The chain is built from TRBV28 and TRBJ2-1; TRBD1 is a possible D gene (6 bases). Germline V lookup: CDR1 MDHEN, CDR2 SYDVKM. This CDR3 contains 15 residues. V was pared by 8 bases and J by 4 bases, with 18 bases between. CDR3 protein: CASSGQGLIYNEQFF. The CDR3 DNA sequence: TGTGCCAGCTCGGGTCAGGGGTTAATTTACAATGAGCAGTTCTTC.

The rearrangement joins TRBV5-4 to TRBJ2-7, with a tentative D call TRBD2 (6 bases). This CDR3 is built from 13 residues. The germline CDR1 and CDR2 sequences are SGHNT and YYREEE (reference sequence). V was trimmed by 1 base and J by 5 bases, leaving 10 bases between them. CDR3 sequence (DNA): TGTGCCAGCAGCTTGCTGGGAGGCGACGAGCAGTACTTC. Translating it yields CASSLLGGDEQYF.